This TCR beta chain was sequenced in a study of immune reconstitution after stem cell transplant in scleroderma. Germline CDR1 KGHSH, CDR2 LQKENI. The CDR3 has 15 residues. After removal of 0 bases from V and 4 bases from J, the junction contained 3 bases not matched to a gene. This clonotype is termed medium-sized. TCRdb reprocessed the RT-PCR reads via MiXCR and lists one record per CDR3 protein. The repertoire consists of approximately 5,000 distinct CDR3 sequences, with less than 9.5% occurring once and the leading ten covering around 4.2%. The sequence was collected from a male donor with systemic sclerosis. The biological material was taken before or after autologous hematopoietic stem cell transplantation (not recorded which). The chain carries TRBV18 and TRBJ2-1; TRBD1 matches at 7 bases. Here the CDR3 DNA reads TGTGCCAGCTCACCACCAGGGACAGAGTACAATGAGCAGTTCTTC. Its translation: CASSPPGTEYNEQFF. The complete variable domain, with remaining parts taken from reference TRBV18 and TRBJ2-1, reads NAGVMQNPRHLVRRRGQEARLRCSPMKGHSHVYWYRQLPEEGLKFMVYLQKENIIDESGMPKERFSAEFPKEGPSILRIQQVVRGDSAAYFCASSPPGTEYNEQFFGPGTRLTVL.